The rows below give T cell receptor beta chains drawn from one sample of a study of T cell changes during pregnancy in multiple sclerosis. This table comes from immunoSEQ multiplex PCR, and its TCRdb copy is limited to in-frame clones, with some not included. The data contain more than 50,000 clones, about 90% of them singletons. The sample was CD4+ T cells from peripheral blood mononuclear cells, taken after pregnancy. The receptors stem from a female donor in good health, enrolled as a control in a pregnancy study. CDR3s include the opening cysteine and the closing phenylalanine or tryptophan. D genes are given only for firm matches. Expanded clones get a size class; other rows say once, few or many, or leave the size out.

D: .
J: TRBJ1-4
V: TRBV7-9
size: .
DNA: TGTGCCAGCAGCTCAGAAGGACAGATAAATGAAAAACTGTTTTTT
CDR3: CASSSEGQINEKLFF

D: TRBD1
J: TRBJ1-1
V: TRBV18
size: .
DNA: TGTGCCAGCTCACCGAACAGGGGGCTTCAGCGGGACACTGAAGCTTTCTTT
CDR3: CASSPNRGLQRDTEAFF

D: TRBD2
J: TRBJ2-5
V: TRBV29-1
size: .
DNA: TGCAGCGTTGGGTTTTCCGCGGGGGTCGTGGAGACCCAGTACTTC
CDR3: CSVGFSAGVVETQYF

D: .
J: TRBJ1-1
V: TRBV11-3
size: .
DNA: TGTGCCAGCAGCCCCCGGGCGGGGGTGAACACTGAAGCTTTCTTT
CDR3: CASSPRAGVNTEAFF

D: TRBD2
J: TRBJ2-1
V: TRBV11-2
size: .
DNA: TGTGCCAGCAGCTCTATAGCGGGGGGGCGGGGTGAGCAGTTCTTC
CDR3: CASSSIAGGRGEQFF

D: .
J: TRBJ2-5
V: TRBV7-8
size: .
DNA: TGTGCCAGCAGCCAAAGGTTGACTGGGAGCCAAGAGACCCAGTACTTC
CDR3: CASSQRLTGSQETQYF

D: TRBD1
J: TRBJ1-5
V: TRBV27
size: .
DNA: TGTGCCAGCAGTTTGGACAGGGTTAGCAATCAGCCCCAGCATTTT
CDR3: CASSLDRVSNQPQHF

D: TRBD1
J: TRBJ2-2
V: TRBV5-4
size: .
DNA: TGTGCCAGCAGCCTTATAAGGGACAGGACCGGGGAGCTGTTTTTT
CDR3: CASSLIRDRTGELFF

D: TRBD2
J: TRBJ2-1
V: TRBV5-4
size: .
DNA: TGTGCCAGCAGCTTCGATGGACTAGCGGTCGACAATGAGCAGTTCTTC
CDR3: CASSFDGLAVDNEQFF

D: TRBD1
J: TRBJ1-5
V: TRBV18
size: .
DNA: TGTGCCAGCTCACCGGGACAGGGGGCTAATAATCAGCCCCAGCATTTT
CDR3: CASSPGQGANNQPQHF

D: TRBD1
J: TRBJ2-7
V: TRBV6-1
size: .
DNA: TGTGCCAGCAGTAGGGACAGTACCTACGAGCAGTACTTC
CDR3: CASSRDSTYEQYF

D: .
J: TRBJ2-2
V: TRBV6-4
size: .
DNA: TGTGCCAGCAGCCTCGGACAGAACACCGGGGAGCTGTTTTTT
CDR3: CASSLGQNTGELFF

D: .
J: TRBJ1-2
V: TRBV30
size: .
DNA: TGTGCCTGGAGTGCCACAGCTACGGACTTCTATGGCTACACCTTC
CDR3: CAWSATATDFYGYTF

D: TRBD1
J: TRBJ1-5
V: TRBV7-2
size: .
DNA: TGTGCCAGCAGCACGGGGACAGGGAAAAATCAGCCCCAGCATTTT
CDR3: CASSTGTGKNQPQHF

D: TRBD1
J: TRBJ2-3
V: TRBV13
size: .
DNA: TGTGCCAGCAGCTTAGGCATCCGGACAGGGGCAGATACGCAGTATTTT
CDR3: CASSLGIRTGADTQYF

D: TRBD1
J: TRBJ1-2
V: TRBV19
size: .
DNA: TGTGCCAGTAGTATGACAGGGTCACAGACCTATGGCTACACCTTC
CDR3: CASSMTGSQTYGYTF

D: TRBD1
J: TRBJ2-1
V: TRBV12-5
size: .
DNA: TGTGCTAGTGGTTTGGGACAGGGGGACAATGAGCAGTTCTTC
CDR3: CASGLGQGDNEQFF

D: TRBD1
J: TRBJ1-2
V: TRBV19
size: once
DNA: TGTGCCAGTAGTATAGGGGTGACAGGGTCCGTGTATGGCTACACCTTC
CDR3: CASSIGVTGSVYGYTF

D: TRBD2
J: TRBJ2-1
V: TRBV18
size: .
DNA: TGTGCCAGCTCACTTACTAGCGGTGGTTACAATGAGCAGTTCTTC
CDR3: CASSLTSGGYNEQFF

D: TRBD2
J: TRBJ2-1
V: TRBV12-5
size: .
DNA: TGTGCTAGTGGTTTGGTAATACGGGCGGGGGGGAACCCCTCCTACAATGAGCAGTTCTTC
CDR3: CASGLVIRAGGNPSYNEQFF

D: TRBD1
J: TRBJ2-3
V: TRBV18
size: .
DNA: TGTGCCAGCTCACCAGGGCAGGGGGTTGATACGCAGTATTTT
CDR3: CASSPGQGVDTQYF

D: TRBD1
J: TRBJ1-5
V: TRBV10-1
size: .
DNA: TGCGCCAGCAGTGAGTCTCAGGAGGGGGGACAGGGGTTTCGGAGAGCTCAGCCCCAGCATTTT
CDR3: CASSESQEGGQGFRRAQPQHF

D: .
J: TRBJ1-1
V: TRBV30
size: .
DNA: TGTGCCTGGAGTGTGGGGGGGAACACTGAAGCTTTCTTT
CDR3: CAWSVGGNTEAFF

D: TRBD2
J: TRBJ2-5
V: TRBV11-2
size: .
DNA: TGTGCCAGCAGCCATATTCGGGGGGGCAAGGAGACCCAGTACTTC
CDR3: CASSHIRGGKETQYF

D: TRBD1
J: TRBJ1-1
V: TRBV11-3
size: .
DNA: TGTGCCAGCAGCCCAGGACAGGGAAGGGCCACTGAAGCTTTCTTT
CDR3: CASSPGQGRATEAFF

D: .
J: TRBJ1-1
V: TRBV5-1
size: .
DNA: TGCGCCAGCAGCTTGGCCCTGGTGCCAGGTAACACTGAAGCTTTCTTT
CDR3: CASSLALVPGNTEAFF

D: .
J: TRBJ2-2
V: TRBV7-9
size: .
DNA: TGTGCCAGCAGCCCCCCGGGACTTGACACCGGGGAGCTGTTTTTT
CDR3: CASSPPGLDTGELFF

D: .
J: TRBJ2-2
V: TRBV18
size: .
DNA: TGTGCCAGCTCACCGAACCGGGACACGAACACCGGGGAGCTGTTTTTT
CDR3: CASSPNRDTNTGELFF

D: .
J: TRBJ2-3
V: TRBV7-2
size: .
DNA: TGTGCCAGCGGCCCCAGGGAAGGGGGTCGAGATACGCAGTATTTT
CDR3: CASGPREGGRDTQYF

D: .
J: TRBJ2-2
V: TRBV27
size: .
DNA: TGTGCCAGCAGTTTCGATCGCGGGGCGAACACCGGGGAGCTGTTTTTT
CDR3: CASSFDRGANTGELFF

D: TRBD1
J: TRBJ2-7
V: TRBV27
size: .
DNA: TGTGCCAGCAGTCGCAGCCAGACAGGGTCCTCCTACGAGCAGTACTTC
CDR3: CASSRSQTGSSYEQYF

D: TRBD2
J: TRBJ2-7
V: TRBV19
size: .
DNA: TGTGCCAGTAGCCGACCTAGCGGGGGCTCCTACGAGCAGTACTTC
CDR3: CASSRPSGGSYEQYF

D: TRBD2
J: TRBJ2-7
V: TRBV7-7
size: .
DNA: TGTGCTAGCAGCCCGGGACTAGCGGGGGGAAGCTCCTACGAGCAGTACTTC
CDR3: CASSPGLAGGSSYEQYF

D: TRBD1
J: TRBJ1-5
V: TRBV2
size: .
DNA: TGTGCCAGCAGCTTCTTGGGGACAGGGGGCGTCGGTCAGCCCCAGCATTTT
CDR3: CASSFLGTGGVGQPQHF

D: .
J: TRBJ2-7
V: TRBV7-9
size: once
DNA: TGTGCCAGCAGCTTAGGACAGGCCGCGAACGAGCAGTACTTC
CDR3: CASSLGQAANEQYF

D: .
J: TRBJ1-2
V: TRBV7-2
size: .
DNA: TGTGCCAGCAGCTTATCCTTCAGAACCAACTATGGCTACACCTTC
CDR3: CASSLSFRTNYGYTF